These T cell receptor beta chains were read from a single sample in a study of cytomegalovirus exposure and HLA in healthy donors. Repertoires were generated with immunoSEQ multiplex PCR, while TCRdb's copy carries only in-frame clones and drops some. The sample has about 82,000 clones, 60% to 80% seen once. The sample comprised PBMCs. The receptors originated from a man aged 50 to 60 in good health and CMV-seronegative. Both conserved end residues are part of each CDR3. A D gene is named only where the DNA matches it firmly. Clone size appears in some rows only: once, few, many, or a class for an expanded clone.

>TRBD1|TRBJ2-7|NA|TRBV4-1
CASSLRTGGPYEQYF
TGCGCCAGCAGCCTACGGACAGGGGGCCCCTACGAGCAGTACTTC
>NA|TRBJ2-3|NA|TRBV6-1
CASSEVGGGGGTSTDTQYF
TGTGCCAGCAGTGAGGTTGGAGGGGGCGGCGGAACTAGCACAGATACGCAGTATTTT
>TRBD1|TRBJ2-5|NA|TRBV15
CATSRDQGARTQYF
TGTGCCACCAGCAGAGATCAGGGGGCCCGAACCCAGTACTTC
>NA|TRBJ2-1|NA|TRBV14
CASSLSRGEQFF
TGTGCCAGCAGCCTTAGCCGAGGTGAGCAGTTCTTC
>TRBD2|TRBJ2-2|NA|TRBV2
CASSETQLTKSGGASGELFF
TGTGCCAGCAGTGAAACCCAACTGACTAAGAGCGGGGGGGCCTCCGGGGAGCTGTTTTTT
>TRBD1|TRBJ1-1|NA|TRBV5-1
CASSLTTGGTEAFF
TGCGCCAGCAGCTTAACGACAGGGGGCACTGAAGCTTTCTTT
>NA|TRBJ1-1|few|TRBV5-1
CASSLGGGLTAFF
TGCGCCAGCAGCTTGGGGGGAGGACTGACAGCTTTCTTT
>NA|TRBJ2-2|few|TRBV5-1
CASSLTLDTGELFF
TGCGCCAGCAGCTTGACTTTGGACACCGGGGAGCTGTTTTTT
>TRBD2|TRBJ2-5|NA|TRBV5-1
CASSSAGASQETQYF
TGCGCCAGCAGCTCAGCGGGGGCGTCCCAAGAGACCCAGTACTTC
>NA|TRBJ1-2|NA|TRBV14
CASSQGWGRNAYGYTF
TGTGCCAGCAGCCAGGGGTGGGGGCGCAACGCTTATGGCTACACCTTC
>NA|TRBJ1-5|NA|TRBV7-2
CASSLYRVSQPQHF
TGTGCCAGCAGCCTATACAGGGTCAGTCAGCCCCAGCATTTT
>TRBD2|TRBJ2-7|once|TRBV28
CASSLPTGGLLQQYF
TGTGCCAGCAGTTTACCTACGGGGGGGCTCCTTCAGCAGTACTTC
>TRBD1|TRBJ1-6|NA|TRBV6-1
CASKGQGNSPLHF
TGTGCCAGCAAGGGACAGGGAAATTCACCCCTCCACTTT
>TRBD1|TRBJ1-6|NA|TRBV6-5
CASSSSPGTGQSPLHF
TGTGCCAGCAGTTCCAGCCCCGGGACAGGGCAATCACCCCTCCACTTT
>NA|TRBJ2-4|NA|TRBV18
CASSPLVRAKNIQYF
TGTGCCAGCTCACCACTGGTGAGGGCCAAAAACATTCAGTACTTC
>NA|TRBJ1-1|few|TRBV30
CAWSVRRTTGNTEAFF
TGTGCCTGGAGTGTACGGCGGACTACGGGGAACACTGAAGCTTTCTTT
>NA|TRBJ2-6|NA|TRBV5-6
CASRSQGRTTGANVLTF
TGTGCCAGCAGGTCCCAGGGCAGGACGACTGGGGCCAACGTCCTGACTTTC
>NA|TRBJ2-7|NA|TRBV5-4
CASSLNGGGSSYEQYF
TGTGCCAGCAGCCTGAATGGGGGCGGGAGCTCCTACGAGCAGTACTTC
>NA|TRBJ1-1|NA|TRBV9
CASSPDSRGTEAFF
TGTGCCAGCAGCCCTGACAGCCGTGGCACTGAAGCTTTCTTT
>TRBD2|TRBJ2-7|NA|TRBV29-1
CSALGGVEQYF
TGCAGCGCATTGGGGGGGGTTGAGCAGTACTTC
>NA|TRBJ2-7|NA|TRBV7-2
CASSTQQGNPYEQYF
TGTGCCAGCAGCACACAACAGGGTAACCCCTACGAGCAGTACTTC
>NA|TRBJ2-2|NA|TRBV6-1
CASLGGPFTGELFF
TGTGCCAGCCTCGGGGGGCCTTTCACCGGGGAGCTGTTTTTT
>NA|TRBJ2-2|NA|TRBV7-6
CASSLWGTNTGELFF
TGTGCCAGCAGCTTATGGGGCACGAACACCGGGGAGCTGTTTTTT
>TRBD2|TRBJ2-2|NA|TRBV28
CASSWAGANTGELFF
TGTGCCAGCAGTTGGGCGGGGGCGAACACCGGGGAGCTGTTTTTT
>NA|TRBJ1-2|few|TRBV4-1
CASSHLNYGYTF
TGCGCCAGCAGCCACCTTAACTATGGCTACACCTTC
>NA|TRBJ2-1|once|TRBV12-1
CASTRVEGGRCNEQFF
TGTGCCAGCACCCGAGTGGAGGGGGGGCGGTGTAATGAGCAGTTCTTC
>TRBD1|TRBJ1-5|NA|TRBV19
CASSRDSSNQPQHF
TGTGCCAGTAGCCGGGACAGTAGCAATCAGCCCCAGCATTTT
>NA|TRBJ2-7|NA|TRBV15
CATSRDQRVEEQYF
TGTGCCACCAGCAGAGATCAGAGGGTAGAGGAGCAGTACTTC
>TRBD2|TRBJ2-2|NA|TRBV9
CASSRSAGGEGELFF
TGTGCCAGCAGCCGATCCGCGGGGGGCGAGGGGGAGCTGTTTTTT
>NA|TRBJ1-4|NA|TRBV5-6
CASSLAGGSEKLFF
TGTGCCAGCAGCTTGGCGGGGGGCAGTGAAAAACTGTTTTTT
>NA|TRBJ2-1|few|TRBV2
CASISAGITFNEQFF
TGTGCCAGCATATCGGCGGGGATCACGTTCAATGAGCAGTTCTTC
>TRBD1|TRBJ2-5|NA|TRBV7-3
CASSLGTEETQYF
TGTGCCAGCAGCTTGGGGACAGAAGAGACCCAGTACTTC
>TRBD1|TRBJ2-7|NA|TRBV7-2
CASSLAWTGSYEQYF
TGTGCCAGCAGCTTAGCTTGGACAGGCTCCTACGAGCAGTACTTC
>NA|TRBJ1-2|NA|TRBV4-1
CASSQDRDKGWGYTF
TGCGCCAGCAGCCAAGATAGGGACAAGGGCTGGGGCTACACCTTC
>NA|TRBJ1-4|NA|TRBV18
CASSMTATNEKLFF
TGTGCCAGCTCTATGACAGCAACTAATGAAAAACTGTTTTTT
>TRBD2|TRBJ2-1|NA|TRBV27
CASSLPGLAGNEQFF
TGTGCCAGCAGTCTCCCGGGACTAGCGGGAAATGAGCAGTTCTTC
>NA|TRBJ1-1|NA|TRBV5-1
CASSLATGNTEAFF
TGCGCCAGCAGCTTGGCCACCGGTAACACTGAAGCTTTCTTT
>TRBD1|TRBJ1-5|NA|TRBV19
CASSILGTGGNQPQHF
TGTGCCAGTAGTATTTTGGGGACAGGGGGCAATCAGCCCCAGCATTTT
>TRBD1|TRBJ1-4|few|TRBV5-6
CASSLRRTGDEKLFF
TGTGCCAGCAGCTTGAGGAGGACAGGGGACGAAAAACTGTTTTTT
>NA|TRBJ1-2|few|TRBV2
CASKEGPSGNYGYTF
TGTGCCAGCAAGGAGGGGCCGAGTGGTAACTATGGCTACACCTTC
>NA|TRBJ1-2|once|TRBV9
CASSEGGGIGYTF
TGTGCCAGCAGCGAGGGAGGAGGAATCGGCTACACCTTC
>TRBD1|TRBJ1-4|NA|TRBV19
CASSPFGQGVEKLFF
TGTGCCAGTAGTCCTTTTGGACAGGGAGTTGAAAAACTGTTTTTT
>NA|TRBJ2-7|NA|TRBV7-7
CASSSSPGDAYEQYF
TGTGCTAGCAGCTCGTCCCCGGGAGACGCGTACGAGCAGTACTTC
>NA|TRBJ2-2|NA|TRBV7-9
CASSSPGGQVRFTGELFF
TGTGCCAGCAGCTCCCCTGGAGGTCAGGTCCGGTTTACCGGGGAGCTGTTTTTT
>NA|TRBJ1-3|once|TRBV2
CASKSGPGNTIYF
TGTGCCAGCAAATCAGGGCCCGGAAACACCATATATTTT
>NA|TRBJ1-6|NA|TRBV9
CASSEGGSQNSPLHF
TGTGCCAGCTCTGAGGGAGGTTCCCAAAATTCACCCCTCCACTTT
>TRBD1|TRBJ1-2|once|TRBV4-3
CASSQEGTGTGGGYTF
TGCGCCAGCAGCCAAGAAGGAACCGGGACAGGGGGAGGCTACACCTTC
>TRBD1|TRBJ2-7|NA|TRBV7-9
CASSHRDRDYEQYF
TGTGCCAGCAGCCACCGGGACAGGGACTACGAGCAGTACTTC
>NA|TRBJ2-1|NA|TRBV7-6
CASSLLAGAYNEQFF
TGTGCCAGCAGCCTGCTGGCGGGGGCTTACAATGAGCAGTTCTTC
>TRBD1|TRBJ2-2|NA|TRBV28
CASSPTGTGELFF
TGTGCCAGCAGTCCGACAGGGACAGGGGAGCTGTTTTTT
>TRBD2|TRBJ2-1|NA|TRBV9
CASSVGGGPYNEQFF
TGTGCCAGCAGCGTAGGCGGGGGGCCCTACAATGAGCAGTTCTTC
>TRBD2|TRBJ2-7|once|TRBV5-1
CASSLALAGPADF
TGCGCCAGCAGCTTGGCTCTAGCGGGTCCCGCGGACTTC
>TRBD2|TRBJ2-2|NA|TRBV5-4
CASSPQRGANTGELFF
TGTGCCAGCAGCCCGCAGCGGGGGGCGAACACCGGGGAGCTGTTTTTT
>NA|TRBJ1-1|NA|TRBV7-3
CASSLNKNTEAFF
TGTGCCAGCAGCTTAAACAAGAACACTGAAGCTTTCTTT
>NA|TRBJ2-2|NA|TRBV7-2
CASSFDRYTGELFF
TGTGCCAGCAGCTTTGACAGATACACCGGGGAGCTGTTTTTT
>NA|TRBJ1-6|NA|TRBV12-5
CASGLPRTAYSPLHF
TGTGCTAGTGGTTTGCCCAGGACTGCGTATTCACCCCTCCACTTT
>NA|TRBJ1-1|once|TRBV18
CASSEASRRLNTEAFF
TGCGCCAGCTCCGAGGCAAGCCGCAGATTGAACACTGAAGCTTTCTTT
>NA|TRBJ2-2|NA|TRBV5-1
CASSAGITGELFF
TGCGCCAGCAGCGCAGGGATCACCGGGGAGCTGTTTTTT
>TRBD1|TRBJ1-1|NA|TRBV2
CASGRQGGTEAFF
TGTGCCAGCGGGAGACAGGGCGGTACTGAAGCTTTCTTT
>TRBD2|TRBJ2-1|NA|TRBV7-2
CASSALAGGRTYNEQFF
TGTGCCAGCAGCGCTCTAGCGGGGGGACGGACCTACAATGAGCAGTTCTTC